The 10 T cell receptor beta chains below come from one sample, sequenced in a study of T-cell memory formation after mild COVID-19. TCRdb re-called the 5' RACE reads with MiXCR, one entry per CDR3 protein. This sample has 240,000 or so distinct CDR3 sequences, with over 8.5% found just once. The sequencing input was PBMCs or a T cell subset sorted from them (not recorded which). The origin of the receptors is a man aged 18 to 29 who had mild COVID-19 (a few samples of this study predate the infection). Cell type and time point are not known.

This clonotype has just a few counts. The chain recombines TRBV6-6 with TRBJ1-1; tentative D call: TRBD1 (6 bases). V lost 2 bases and J 3 bases, leaving 10 bases between the germline ends. This CDR3 is 14 amino acids long. CDR1 and CDR2 from the germline V gene are MNHNY and SVGAGI (reference sequence). The CDR3 loop is CASSYGGGDTEAFF. CDR3 bases: TGTGCCAGCAGTTACGGGGGCGGGGACACTGAAGCTTTCTTT.

V and J are TRBV6-5 and TRBJ1-4; 8 bases agree with TRBD1. The CDR3 loop spans 14 amino acids. CDR1 is MNHEY, CDR2 SVGAGI, per germline. With V trimmed by 6 bases and J by 8 bases, 8 bases remained unmatched. The CDR3 nucleotides are TGTGCCAGCAGAGACAGGGGTTCCGAGGAAAAACTGTTTTTT. This sequence encodes CASRDRGSEEKLFF.

The chain has TRBV4-3 and TRBJ1-2, with a tentative D call TRBD1 (6 bases). CDR1 and CDR2 from the germline V gene are LGHNA and YSLEER. Trimming removed 4 bases at V and 0 bases at J, with 12 bases between. The CDR3 totals 15 residues. DNA for the CDR3: TGCGCCAGCAGCCCGGACAGTTCAGCTAACTATGGCTACACCTTC. Translating it yields CASSPDSSANYGYTF.

In its sample, this clonotype was seen a few times. In DNA form, the CDR3 reads TGTGCCAGCAGCGCGACAGGGGCCGGGGAGCTGTTTTTT. Amino acid sequence: CASSATGAGELFF. The rearrangement uses TRBV9 and TRBJ2-2; 8 nucleotides agree with TRBD1. The length of the CDR3 is 13 residues. V shed 3 bases and J 6 bases; nucleotides not matched to a gene: 1. Germline V gene data show CDR1 as SGDLS and CDR2 as YYNGEE.

This clonotype was counted between two and nine times. J is TRBJ2-7 and V is TRBV5-4, with D maybe TRBD1 (6 bases). This CDR3 is 11 amino acids long. Trimming stripped 7 bases from V and 5 bases from J, with 10 bases between. Per germline, CDR1 SGHNT and CDR2 YYREEE (reference sequence). As DNA, the CDR3 is TGTGCCAGCGCGAAGGGGGACGAGCAGTACGTC. Protein: CASAKGDEQYV.

V usage is TRBV7-6 and J usage is TRBJ2-1; weak D call: TRBD2 (5 bases). The V gene lost 3 bases and the J gene lost 8 bases, with 11 bases spanning the gap. This CDR3 has 13 residues. Per the germline V gene, CDR1 is SGHVS and CDR2 is FNYEAQ. The CDR3 DNA follows: TGTGCCAGCAGCTTCTACTACGGGGATGAGCAGTTCTTC. Its translation is CASSFYYGDEQFF.

The V call is TRBV19, the J call TRBJ2-1; TRBD2 agrees at 10 bases. CDR1 is LNHDA, CDR2 SQIVND, per germline (reference sequence). There are 17 residues in the CDR3. The ends lost 3 bases at V and 6 bases at J; junction bases unmatched: 11. The CDR3 coding sequence is TGTGCCAGTAGTATGGGTAGCGGGGGGACTTTTGGCAATGAGCAGTTCTTC. The encoded protein is CASSMGSGGTFGNEQFF. The variable domain in full, with the rest retrieved from reference TRBV19 and TRBJ2-1, is DGGITQSPKYLFRKEGQNVTLSCEQNLNHDAMYWYRQDPGQGLRLIYYSQIVNDFQKGDIAEGYSVSREKKESFPLTVTSAQKNPTAFYLCASSMGSGGTFGNEQFFGPGTRLTVL.

At least ten counts were recorded for this clonotype. The chain uses TRBV29-1 and TRBJ2-2; 7 bases fit TRBD2. CDR1 is SQVTM, CDR2 ANQGSEA, per germline. V lost 0 bases to trimming and J lost 7 bases; unmatched junction nucleotides: 2. The CDR3 is 13 amino acids. The CDR3 DNA reads TGCAGCGTTGAAGATCGGGAGGACGGGGAGCTGTTTTTT. This codes for CSVEDREDGELFF.

This chain joins TRBV3-1 and TRBJ1-1; D remains unclear. Trimming took off 6 bases at V and 1 base at J, with 9 bases between the two ends. Germline V lookup: CDR1 LGHDT, CDR2 YNNKEL (reference sequence). This CDR3 is built from 13 residues. The CDR3 coding sequence is TGTGCCAGCAGTTATGACACGAACACTGAAGCTTTCTTT. Encoded protein: CASSYDTNTEAFF.

This sequence joins TRBV28 and TRBJ1-1, with D tentatively TRBD1 (5 bases). The ends were cut back, 5 bases at V and 1 base at J, with 11 bases in the middle. The CDR3 loop spans 14 amino acids. Looked up from germline, CDR1 is MDHEN and CDR2 is SYDVKM. The CDR3 DNA reads as TGTGCCAGCAGTCGCTCCGGACAGAACACTGAAGCTTTCTTT. It translates to CASSRSGQNTEAFF.